There are a few counts of the clone carrying this T cell receptor (beta chain). V lost 8 bases and J 3 bases, leaving 5 bases between the germline ends. Germline lookup yields CDR1 MNHNY and CDR2 SVGAGI (reference sequence). The CDR3 has 10 residues. Relapse was seen in all patients after autologous stem cell transplantation, and brentuximab vedotin exposure was variable. Patients' outcomes at their best amounted to complete response, partial response or progressive disease. The data belong to a study of PD-1 blockade in classical Hodgkin lymphoma. Study summary: Nivolumab dosing for patients was 3 mg/kg, administered intravenously every 2 weeks.

The assay was immunoSEQ multiplex PCR, and TCRdb's table has in-frame clones only and misses some. The data show more than 35,000 clones, with about 91% seen just once and 7.7% held by the top ten. The clonotype was recovered from a human donor with classical Hodgkin lymphoma. The V gene is TRBV6-6, the J gene TRBJ2-7, with D unclear. Sequences were derived from peripheral blood mononuclear cells (PBMCs), sampled before the second cycle of nivolumab. The CDR3 sequence: CASGFYEQYF. CDR3 bases: TGTGCCAGCGGATTCTACGAGCAGTACTTC.